This T cell receptor beta chain comes out of a study of cytomegalovirus exposure and HLA in healthy donors. In regard to this clone: What it binds is not known.

The PCR used 60 Vbeta and 13 Jbeta primers. The repertoire was sequenced with immunoSEQ multiplex PCR; TCRdb's copy has only in-frame clones and lacks some. Here the sample spans some 130,000 clones, about 81% being singletons. Regarding the study as a whole: TCR beta sequences reportedly predicted most subjects' HLA-A and HLA-B alleles accurately. Cytomegalovirus-associated TCR beta chains were listed, numbering 150 to 200.

The germline V gene encodes CDR1 MDHEN and CDR2 SYDVKM. V lost 4 bases, J lost 6 bases, and 13 bases stayed unmatched. The CDR3 has 16 amino acids. The origin of this receptor is a middle-aged woman in good health and CMV-seropositive. Sequencing was performed on PBMCs. This chain connects TRBV28 to TRBJ2-7, with 9 positions matching TRBD2. CDR3 sequence: CASSSPAGGRAFEQYF. CDR3 nucleotide sequence: TGTGCCAGCAGTTCACCTGCGGGGGGGCGCGCGTTCGAGCAGTACTTC.